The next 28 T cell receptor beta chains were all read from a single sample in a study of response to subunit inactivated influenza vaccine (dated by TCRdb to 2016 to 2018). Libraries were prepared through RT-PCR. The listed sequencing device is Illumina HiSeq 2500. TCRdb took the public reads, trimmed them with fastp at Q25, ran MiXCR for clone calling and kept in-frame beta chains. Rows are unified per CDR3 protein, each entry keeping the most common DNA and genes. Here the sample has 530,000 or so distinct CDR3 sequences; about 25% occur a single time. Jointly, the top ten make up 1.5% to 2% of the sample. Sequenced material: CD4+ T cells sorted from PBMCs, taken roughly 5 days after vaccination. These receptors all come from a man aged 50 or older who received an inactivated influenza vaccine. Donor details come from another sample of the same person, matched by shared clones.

The CDR3 loop reads CAWSGPVGEKLFF. DNA of the CDR3: TGTGCCTGGAGTGGACCAGTAGGGGAAAAACTGTTTTTT. The J gene is TRBJ1-4, the V gene TRBV30; D gene unclear. There are 13 residues in the CDR3. CDR1 and CDR2 from the germline V gene are GTSNPN and SVGIG (reference sequence). Trimming took 1 base from V and 8 from J, leaving 11 bases between them.

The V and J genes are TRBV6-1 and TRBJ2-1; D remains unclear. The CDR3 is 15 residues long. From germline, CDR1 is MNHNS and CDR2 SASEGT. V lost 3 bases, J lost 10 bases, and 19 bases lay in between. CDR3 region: CASSDGRQVTAEQFF. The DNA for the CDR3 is TGTGCCAGCAGTGATGGCCGACAAGTAACAGCAGAGCAGTTCTTC.

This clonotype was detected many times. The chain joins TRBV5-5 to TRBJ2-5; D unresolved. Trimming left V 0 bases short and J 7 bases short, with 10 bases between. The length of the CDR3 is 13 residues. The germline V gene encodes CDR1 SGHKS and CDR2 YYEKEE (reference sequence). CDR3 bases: TGTGCCAGCAGCTTGGAAGGTCCAGGGACCCAGTACTTC. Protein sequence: CASSLEGPGTQYF.

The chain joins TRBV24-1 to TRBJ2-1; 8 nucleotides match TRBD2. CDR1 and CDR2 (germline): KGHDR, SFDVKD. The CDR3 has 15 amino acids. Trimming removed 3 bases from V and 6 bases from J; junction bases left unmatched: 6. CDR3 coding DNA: TGTGCCACCAGTGATGCCAGCGGGAGTGCCAATGAGCAGTTCTTC. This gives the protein CATSDASGSANEQFF.

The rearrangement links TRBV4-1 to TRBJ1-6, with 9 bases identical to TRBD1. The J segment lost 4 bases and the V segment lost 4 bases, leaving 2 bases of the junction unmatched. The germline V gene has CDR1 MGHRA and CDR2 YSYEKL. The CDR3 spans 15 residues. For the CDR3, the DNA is TGCGCCAGCAGCCCAGACAGGGGGTATAATTCACCCCTCCACTTT. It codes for CASSPDRGYNSPLHF.

CDR3 in DNA: TGCAGTGCCCATCTCGGCGGGAGCTCCTACGAGCAGTACTTC. Its translation: CSAHLGGSSYEQYF. The rearrangement joins TRBV20-1 to TRBJ2-7, with 7 positions matching TRBD2. Germline-derived CDR1 and CDR2 are DFQATT and SNEGSKA (reference sequence). CDR3 size: 14 residues. V lost 6 bases to trimming and J lost 0 bases; unmatched junction nucleotides: 8.

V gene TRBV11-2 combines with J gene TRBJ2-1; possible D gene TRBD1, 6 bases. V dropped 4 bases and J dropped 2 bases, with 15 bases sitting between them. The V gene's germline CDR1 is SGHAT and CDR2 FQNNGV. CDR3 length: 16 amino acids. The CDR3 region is CASSSGRGKTYNEQFF. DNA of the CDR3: TGTGCCAGCAGCTCAGGAAGGGGGAAGACCTACAATGAGCAGTTCTTC.

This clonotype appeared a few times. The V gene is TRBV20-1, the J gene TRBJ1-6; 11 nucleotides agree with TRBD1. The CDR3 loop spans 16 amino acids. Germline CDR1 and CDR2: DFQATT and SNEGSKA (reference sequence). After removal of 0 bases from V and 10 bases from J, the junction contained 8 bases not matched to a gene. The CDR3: CSARDGRWTGGSPLHF. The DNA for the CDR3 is TGCAGTGCTAGAGATGGCCGGTGGACAGGGGGCTCACCCCTCCACTTT.

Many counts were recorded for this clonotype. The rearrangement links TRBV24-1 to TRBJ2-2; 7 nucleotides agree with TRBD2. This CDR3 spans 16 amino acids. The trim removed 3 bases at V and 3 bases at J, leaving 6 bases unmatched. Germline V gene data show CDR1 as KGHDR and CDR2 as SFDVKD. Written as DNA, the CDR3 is TGTGCCACCAGTGATCAGGGAGGGCCATACACCGGGGAGCTGTTTTTT. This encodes CATSDQGGPYTGELFF.

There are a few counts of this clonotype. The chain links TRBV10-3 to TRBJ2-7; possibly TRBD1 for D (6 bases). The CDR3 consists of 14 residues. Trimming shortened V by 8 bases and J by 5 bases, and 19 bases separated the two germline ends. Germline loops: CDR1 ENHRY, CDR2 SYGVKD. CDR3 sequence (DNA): TGTGCCATCTCACAGGGAAACGTGGGGAACGAGCAGTACTTC. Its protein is CAISQGNVGNEQYF.

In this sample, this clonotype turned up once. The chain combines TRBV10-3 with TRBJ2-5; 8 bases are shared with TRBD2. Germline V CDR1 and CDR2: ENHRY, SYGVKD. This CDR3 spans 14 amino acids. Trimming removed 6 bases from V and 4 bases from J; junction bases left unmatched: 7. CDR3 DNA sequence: TGTGCCATCAGGAATAGCGGGGACCGAGAGACCCAGTACTTC. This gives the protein CAIRNSGDRETQYF.

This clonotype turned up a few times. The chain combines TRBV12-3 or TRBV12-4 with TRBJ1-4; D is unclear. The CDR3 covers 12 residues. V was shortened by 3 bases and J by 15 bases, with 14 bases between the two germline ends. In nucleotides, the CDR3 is TGTGCCAGCAGTTTTCGTAGGACCGAGGTGTTTTTT. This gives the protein CASSFRRTEVFF.

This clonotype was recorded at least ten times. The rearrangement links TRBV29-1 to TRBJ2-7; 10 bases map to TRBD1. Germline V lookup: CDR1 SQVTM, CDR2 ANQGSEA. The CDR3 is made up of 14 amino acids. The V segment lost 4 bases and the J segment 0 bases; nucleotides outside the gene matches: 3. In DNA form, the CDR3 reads TGCAGCGTTGGGGGGGACAGGGGCTCCTACGAGCAGTACTTC. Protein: CSVGGDRGSYEQYF.

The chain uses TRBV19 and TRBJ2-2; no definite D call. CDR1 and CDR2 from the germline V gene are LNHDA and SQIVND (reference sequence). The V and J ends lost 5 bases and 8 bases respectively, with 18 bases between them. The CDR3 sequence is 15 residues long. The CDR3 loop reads CASSPPGRMGGELFF. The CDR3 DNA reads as TGTGCCAGTAGTCCCCCCGGCCGCATGGGAGGGGAGCTGTTTTTT.

In DNA, the CDR3 is TGTGCCAGCAGCCCTCGACCCACCGGGGAGCTGTTTTTT. As protein: CASSPRPTGELFF. J is TRBJ2-2 and V is TRBV3-1; D is unclear. V lost 4 bases to trimming and J lost 4 bases, with 7 bases between them. The CDR3 sequence is 13 residues long. Germline V gene data show CDR1 as LGHDT and CDR2 as YNNKEL (reference sequence).

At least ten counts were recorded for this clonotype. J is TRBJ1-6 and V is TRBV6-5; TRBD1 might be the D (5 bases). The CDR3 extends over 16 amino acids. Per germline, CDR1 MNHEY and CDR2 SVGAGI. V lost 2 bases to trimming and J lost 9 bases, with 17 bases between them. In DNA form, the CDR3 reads TGTGCCAGCAGTTACGCCGGGACGGGCGGAGGTTCACCCCTCCACTTT. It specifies CASSYAGTGGGSPLHF.

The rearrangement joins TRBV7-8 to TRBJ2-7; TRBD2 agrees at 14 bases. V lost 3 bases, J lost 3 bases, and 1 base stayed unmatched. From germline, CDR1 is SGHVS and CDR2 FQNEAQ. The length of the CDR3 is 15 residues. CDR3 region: CASSLTSGRDYEQYF. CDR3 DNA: TGTGCCAGCAGCTTGACTAGCGGGAGGGACTACGAGCAGTACTTC.

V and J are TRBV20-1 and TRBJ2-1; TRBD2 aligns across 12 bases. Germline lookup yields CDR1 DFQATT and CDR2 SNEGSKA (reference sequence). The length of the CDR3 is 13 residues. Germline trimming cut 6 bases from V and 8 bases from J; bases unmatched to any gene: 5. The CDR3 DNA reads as TGCAGTGCCCCGACTAGCGGGAGCTATGAGCAGTTCTTC. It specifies CSAPTSGSYEQFF.

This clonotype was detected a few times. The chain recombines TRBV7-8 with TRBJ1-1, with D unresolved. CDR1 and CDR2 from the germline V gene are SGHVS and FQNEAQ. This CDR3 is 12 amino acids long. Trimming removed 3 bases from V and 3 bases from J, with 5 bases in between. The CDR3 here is CASSLDDTEAFF. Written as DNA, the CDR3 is TGTGCCAGCAGCTTGGATGACACTGAAGCTTTCTTT.

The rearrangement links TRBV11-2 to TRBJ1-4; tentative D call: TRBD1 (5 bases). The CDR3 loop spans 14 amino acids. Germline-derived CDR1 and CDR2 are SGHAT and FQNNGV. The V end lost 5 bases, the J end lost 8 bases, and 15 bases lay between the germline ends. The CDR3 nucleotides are TGTGCCAGCAGCCCCAATCCAGGGAGGGAAAAACTGTTTTTT. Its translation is CASSPNPGREKLFF.

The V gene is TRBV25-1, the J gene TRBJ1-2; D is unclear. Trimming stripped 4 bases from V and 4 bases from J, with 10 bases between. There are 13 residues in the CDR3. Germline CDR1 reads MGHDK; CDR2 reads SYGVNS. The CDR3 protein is CASSVDRSYGYTF. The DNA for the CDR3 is TGTGCCAGCAGTGTAGACCGGAGCTATGGCTACACCTTC.

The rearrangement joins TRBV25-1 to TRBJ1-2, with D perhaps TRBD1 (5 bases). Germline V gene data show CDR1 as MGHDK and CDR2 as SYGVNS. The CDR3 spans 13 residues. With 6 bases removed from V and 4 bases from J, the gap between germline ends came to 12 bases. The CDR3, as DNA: TGTGCCAGCAGCGAGGGAGGGGCCTATGGCTACACCTTC. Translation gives CASSEGGAYGYTF.

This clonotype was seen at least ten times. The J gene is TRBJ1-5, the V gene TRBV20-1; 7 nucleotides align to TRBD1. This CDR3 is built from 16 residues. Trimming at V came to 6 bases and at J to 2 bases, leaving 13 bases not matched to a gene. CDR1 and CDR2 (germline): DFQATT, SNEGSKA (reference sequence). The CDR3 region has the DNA TGCAGTGCCATCGACCCGTTACAGGGGCGCAATCAGCCCCAGCATTTT. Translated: CSAIDPLQGRNQPQHF.

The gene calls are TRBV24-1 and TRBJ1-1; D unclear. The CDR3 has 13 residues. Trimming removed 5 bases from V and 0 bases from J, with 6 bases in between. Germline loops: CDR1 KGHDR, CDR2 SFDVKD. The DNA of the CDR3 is TGTGCCACCAGTGGGGCGATGAACACTGAAGCTTTCTTT. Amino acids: CATSGAMNTEAFF.

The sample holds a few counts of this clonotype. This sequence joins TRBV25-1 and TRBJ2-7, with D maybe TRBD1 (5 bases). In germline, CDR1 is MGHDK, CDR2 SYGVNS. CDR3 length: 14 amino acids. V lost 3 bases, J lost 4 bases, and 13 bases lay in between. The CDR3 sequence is CASSDVQGLYEQYF. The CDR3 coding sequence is TGTGCCAGCAGTGATGTTCAGGGCCTGTACGAGCAGTACTTC.

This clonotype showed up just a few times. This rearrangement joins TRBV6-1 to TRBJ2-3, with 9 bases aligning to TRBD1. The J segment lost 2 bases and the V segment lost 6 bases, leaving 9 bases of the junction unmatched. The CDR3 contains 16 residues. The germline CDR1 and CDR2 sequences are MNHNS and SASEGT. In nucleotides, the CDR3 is TGTGCCAGCAGCCGAACCGGGACAGGGTACACAGATACGCAGTATTTT. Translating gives CASSRTGTGYTDTQYF.

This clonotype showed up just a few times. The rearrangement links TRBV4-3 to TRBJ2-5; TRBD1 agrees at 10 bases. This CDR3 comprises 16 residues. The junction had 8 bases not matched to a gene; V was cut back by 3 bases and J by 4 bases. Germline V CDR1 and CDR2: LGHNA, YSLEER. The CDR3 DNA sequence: TGCGCCAGCAGCCACGACATCGGACAGGGGGGAGAGACCCAGTACTTC. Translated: CASSHDIGQGGETQYF.

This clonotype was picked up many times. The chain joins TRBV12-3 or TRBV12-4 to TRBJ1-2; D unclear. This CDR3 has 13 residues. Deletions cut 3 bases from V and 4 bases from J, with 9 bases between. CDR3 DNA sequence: TGTGCCAGCAGTTTGTCCAGTACCTATGGCTACACCTTC. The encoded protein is CASSLSSTYGYTF.